The source of this T cell receptor beta chain is a study of cytomegalovirus exposure and HLA in healthy donors. It was with 60 Vbeta and 13 Jbeta primers that the PCR ran. Method: immunoSEQ multiplex PCR; TCRdb's copy keeps in-frame clones and lacks some. In the table there are over 150,000 clones, over 65% of which are singletons. Study outcomes and limitations: In an earlier analysis, most TCR beta V segments were productive about 87% or about 30% of the time.

Regarding this clone: The antigen is undetermined.

Source material: PBMCs. This TCR came from a woman between 40 and 50 years old in good health and CMV-seronegative.

The CDR3 DNA is TGTGCCAGCAGTGAAAAAGAGGGACAGAGTTTTGGCTACACCTTC. Translating gives CASSEKEGQSFGYTF. The chain recombines TRBV6-4 with TRBJ1-2, with TRBD1 matching over 7 bases. Germline V gene sequence: CDR1 MRHNA, CDR2 SNTAGT. CDR3 size: 15 residues. With V trimmed by 3 bases and J by 7 bases, 11 bases remained unmatched.